The TCR beta chain described here comes from a study of blood T cells in healthy people across ages. The table lists this clonotype with a few counts. Its cognate antigen is unknown. Overall study results and limits: More naive CD4+ cells and higher diversity were found in long-lived than in aged donors. Conclusively comparing naive with antigen-experienced cells was impossible with unsorted PBMCs.

The CDR3 has 10 residues. Trimming removed 6 bases from V and 1 base from J, with 4 bases in between. The germline V gene encodes CDR1 DFQATT and CDR2 SNEGSKA (reference sequence). A second PCR, run for about 7 to 11 cycles, used a sample-barcoded 5' primer plus a J-beta primer mix. A template-switch adaptor with 12 random nucleotides tagged each cDNA molecule. Every sample returned 2.5 million or more CDR3-containing paired-end reads. TCRdb reprocessed the 5' RACE reads via MiXCR and lists one record per CDR3 protein. The sample consists of around 1,500,000 distinct CDR3 sequences, 42% of them appearing once.

The V and J genes are TRBV20-1 and TRBJ2-7, with D unclear. Sample: blood. The TCR comes from a woman under 30 in good health. The CDR3 DNA reads as TGCAGTGCCCCATCCTACGAGCAGTACTTC. Protein sequence: CSAPSYEQYF.